Given below is one T cell receptor (beta chain) in context. Its specificity is not known. The sample belongs to a study of T cells in Graves' hyperthyroidism and ophthalmopathy. Study-level findings and limits: Most expanded thyroid clonotypes above 0.001 recurred in blood.

TCR beta CDR3 region amplification was performed from RNA transcripts. Using the HTBI primer set, a first-round RT-PCR was run on the TCR CDR3. TCRdb used MiXCR to reprocess the multiplex PCR reads, holding one entry per CDR3 protein. The sample lists about 720,000 distinct CDR3 sequences, approximately 19% occurring once. In germline, CDR1 is MGHRA, CDR2 YSYEKL. V was trimmed by 2 bases and J by 6 bases, leaving 17 bases between them. The CDR3 is 16 residues long. The specimen was blood. The chain couples TRBV4-1 to TRBJ1-3; D is undetermined. The clonotype was recovered from a woman in her 50s with Graves' hyperthyroidism that later progressed to Graves' ophthalmopathy. CDR3 sequence reads: CASSQISGRQLNTIYF. CDR3 nucleotide sequence: TGCGCCAGCAGCCAAATCTCCGGCAGGCAGCTAAACACCATATATTTT.